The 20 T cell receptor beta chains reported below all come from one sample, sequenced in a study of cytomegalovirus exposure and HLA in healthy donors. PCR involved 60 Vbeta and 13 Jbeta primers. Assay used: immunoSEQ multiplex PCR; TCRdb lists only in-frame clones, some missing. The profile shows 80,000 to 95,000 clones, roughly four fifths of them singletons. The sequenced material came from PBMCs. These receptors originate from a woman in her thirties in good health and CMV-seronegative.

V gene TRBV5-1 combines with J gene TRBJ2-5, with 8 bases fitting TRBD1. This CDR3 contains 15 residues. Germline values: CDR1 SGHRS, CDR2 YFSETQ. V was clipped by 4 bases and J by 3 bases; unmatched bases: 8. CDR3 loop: CASSVHSDREETQYF. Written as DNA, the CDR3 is TGCGCCAGCAGCGTGCACTCGGACAGGGAAGAGACCCAGTACTTC.

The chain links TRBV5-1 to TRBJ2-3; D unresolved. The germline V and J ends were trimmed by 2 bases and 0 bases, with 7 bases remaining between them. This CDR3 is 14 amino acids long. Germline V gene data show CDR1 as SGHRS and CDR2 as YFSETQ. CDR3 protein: CASSFGTSTDTQYF. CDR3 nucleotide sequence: TGCGCCAGCAGCTTCGGTACTAGCACAGATACGCAGTATTTT.

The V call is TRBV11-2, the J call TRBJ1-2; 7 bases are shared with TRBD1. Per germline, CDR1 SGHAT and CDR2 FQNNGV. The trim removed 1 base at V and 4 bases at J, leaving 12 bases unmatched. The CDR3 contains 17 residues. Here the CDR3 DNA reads TGTGCCAGCAGCTTAGGTTTACAGGGGCCTCTATCCTATGGCTACACCTTC. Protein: CASSLGLQGPLSYGYTF.

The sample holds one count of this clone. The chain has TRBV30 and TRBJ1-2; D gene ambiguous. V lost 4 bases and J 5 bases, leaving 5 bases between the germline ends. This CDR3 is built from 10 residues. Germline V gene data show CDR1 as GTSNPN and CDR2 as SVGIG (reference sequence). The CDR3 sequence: CAWNGYGYTF. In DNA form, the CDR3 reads TGTGCCTGGAACGGTTATGGCTACACCTTC.

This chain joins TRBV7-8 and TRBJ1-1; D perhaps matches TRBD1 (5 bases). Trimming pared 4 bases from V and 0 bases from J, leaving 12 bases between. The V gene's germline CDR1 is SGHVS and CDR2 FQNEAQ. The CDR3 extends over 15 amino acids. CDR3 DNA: TGTGCCAGCAGCTCAAGGGGAAGCTTGAACACTGAAGCTTTCTTT. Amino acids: CASSSRGSLNTEAFF.

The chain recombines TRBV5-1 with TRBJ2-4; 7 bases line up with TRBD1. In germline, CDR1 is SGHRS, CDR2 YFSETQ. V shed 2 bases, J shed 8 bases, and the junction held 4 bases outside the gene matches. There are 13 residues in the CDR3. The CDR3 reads CASSFIQGDIQYF. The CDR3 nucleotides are TGCGCCAGCAGCTTCATCCAGGGGGACATTCAGTACTTC.

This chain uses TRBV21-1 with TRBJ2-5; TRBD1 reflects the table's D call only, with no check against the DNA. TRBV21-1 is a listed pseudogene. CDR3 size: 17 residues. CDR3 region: CASNKKKEGDSQETQYF. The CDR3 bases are TGTGCCAGCAACAAGAAAAAAGAGGGGGACAGCCAAGAGACCCAGTACTTC.

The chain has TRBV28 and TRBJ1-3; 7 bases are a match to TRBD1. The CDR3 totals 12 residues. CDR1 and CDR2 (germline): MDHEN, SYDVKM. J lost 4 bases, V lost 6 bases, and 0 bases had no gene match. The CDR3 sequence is CASRDRGNTIYF. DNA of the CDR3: TGTGCCAGCAGGGACAGGGGAAACACCATATATTTT.

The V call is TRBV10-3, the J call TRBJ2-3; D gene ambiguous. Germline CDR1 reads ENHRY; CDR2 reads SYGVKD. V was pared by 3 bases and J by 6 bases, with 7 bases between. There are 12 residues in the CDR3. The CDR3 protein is CAISELFDTQYF. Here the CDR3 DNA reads TGTGCCATCAGTGAACTTTTCGATACGCAGTATTTT.

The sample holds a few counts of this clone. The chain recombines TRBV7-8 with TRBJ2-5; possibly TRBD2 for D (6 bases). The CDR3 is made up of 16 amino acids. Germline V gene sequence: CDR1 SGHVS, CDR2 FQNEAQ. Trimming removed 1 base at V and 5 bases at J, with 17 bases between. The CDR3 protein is CASSLVEGGVGETQYF. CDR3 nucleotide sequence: TGTGCCAGCAGCTTAGTAGAGGGCGGGGTAGGGGAGACCCAGTACTTC. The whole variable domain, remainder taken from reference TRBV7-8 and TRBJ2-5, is GAGVSQSPRYKVAKRGQDVALRCDPISGHVSLFWYQQALGQGPEFLTYFQNEAQLDKSGLPSDRFFAERPEGSVSTLKIQRTQQEDSAVYLCASSLVEGGVGETQYFGPGTRLLVL.

CDR3 region: CAWRPRQGWNQPQHF. The CDR3 DNA is TGTGCCTGGAGGCCGAGACAGGGTTGGAATCAGCCCCAGCATTTT. This chain joins TRBV30 and TRBJ1-5; 7 bases are shared with TRBD1. CDR3 length: 15 amino acids. Losses at the gene ends were 3 bases for V and 4 bases for J; bases not matched to a gene: 9. Germline CDR1 reads GTSNPN; CDR2 reads SVGIG (reference sequence). The complete variable domain, with remaining parts taken from reference TRBV30 and TRBJ1-5, reads SQTIHQWPATLVQPVGSPLSLECTVEGTSNPNLYWYRQAAGRGLQLLFYSVGIGQISSEVPQNLSASRPQDRQFILSSKKLLLSDSGFYLCAWRPRQGWNQPQHFGDGTRLSIL.

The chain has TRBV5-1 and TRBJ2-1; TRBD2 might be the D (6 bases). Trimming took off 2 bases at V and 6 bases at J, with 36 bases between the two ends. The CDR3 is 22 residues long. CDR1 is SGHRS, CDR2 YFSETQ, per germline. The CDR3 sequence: CASSFPPNLLPGGKIPINEQFF. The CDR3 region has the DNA TGCGCCAGCAGCTTCCCCCCCAACCTTCTACCTGGCGGGAAGATCCCTATCAATGAGCAGTTCTTC. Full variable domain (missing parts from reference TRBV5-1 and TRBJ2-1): KAGVTQTPRYLIKTRGQQVTLSCSPISGHRSVSWYQQTPGQGLQFLFEYFSETQRNKGNFPGRFSGRQFSNSRSEMNVSTLELGDSALYLCASSFPPNLLPGGKIPINEQFFGPGTRLTVL.

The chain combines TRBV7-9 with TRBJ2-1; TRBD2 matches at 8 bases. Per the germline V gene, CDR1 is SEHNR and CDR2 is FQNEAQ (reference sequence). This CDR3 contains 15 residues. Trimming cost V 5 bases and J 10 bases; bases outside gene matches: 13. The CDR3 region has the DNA TGTGCCAGCAGCCGAGCCGGAACTAGCGGAGAAGAGCAGTTCTTC. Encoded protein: CASSRAGTSGEEQFF.

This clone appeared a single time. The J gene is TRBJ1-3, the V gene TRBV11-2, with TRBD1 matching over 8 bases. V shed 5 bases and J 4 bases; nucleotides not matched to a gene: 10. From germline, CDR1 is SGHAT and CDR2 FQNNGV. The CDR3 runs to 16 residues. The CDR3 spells CASSKIRGRRGNTIYF. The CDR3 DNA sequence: TGTGCCAGCAGCAAAATCAGGGGGCGCCGGGGAAACACCATATATTTT.

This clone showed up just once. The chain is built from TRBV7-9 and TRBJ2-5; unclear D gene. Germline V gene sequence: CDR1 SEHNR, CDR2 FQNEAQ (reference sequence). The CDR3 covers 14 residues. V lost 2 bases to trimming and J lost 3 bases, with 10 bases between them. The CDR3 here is CASSLPGGKETQYF. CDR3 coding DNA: TGTGCCAGCAGCTTACCCGGCGGTAAAGAGACCCAGTACTTC.

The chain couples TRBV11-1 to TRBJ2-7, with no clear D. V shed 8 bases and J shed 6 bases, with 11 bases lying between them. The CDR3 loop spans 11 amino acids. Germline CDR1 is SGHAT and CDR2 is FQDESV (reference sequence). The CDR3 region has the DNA TGTGCCAGCGGCCTTCGTGCCGAGCAGTACTTC. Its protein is CASGLRAEQYF.

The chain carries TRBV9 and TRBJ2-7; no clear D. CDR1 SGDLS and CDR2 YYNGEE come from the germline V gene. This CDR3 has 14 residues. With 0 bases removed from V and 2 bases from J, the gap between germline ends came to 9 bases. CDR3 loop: CASSVGLDAYEQYF. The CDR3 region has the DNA TGTGCCAGCAGCGTAGGCCTAGATGCCTACGAGCAGTACTTC.

The CDR3: CASSPRGDNSPLHF. CDR3 in DNA: TGTGCCAGCAGTCCTCGGGGGGATAATTCACCCCTCCACTTT. This chain connects TRBV14 to TRBJ1-6; TRBD1 might be the D (5 bases). Per germline, CDR1 SGHDN and CDR2 FVKESK. Trimming took 6 bases from V and 5 from J, leaving 11 bases between them. The CDR3 contains 14 residues.

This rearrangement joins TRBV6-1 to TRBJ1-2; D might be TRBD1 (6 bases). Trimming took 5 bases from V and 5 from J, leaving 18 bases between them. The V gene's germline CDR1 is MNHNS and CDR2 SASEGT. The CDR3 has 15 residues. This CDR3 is CASSTRGGQQYGYTF. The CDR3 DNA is TGTGCCAGCAGTACTCGCGGAGGACAGCAGTATGGCTACACCTTC.

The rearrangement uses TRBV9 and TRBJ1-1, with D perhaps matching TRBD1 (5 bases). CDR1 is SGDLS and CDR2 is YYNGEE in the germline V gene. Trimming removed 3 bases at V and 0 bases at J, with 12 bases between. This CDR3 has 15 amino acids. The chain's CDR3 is CASSEGPGLNTEAFF. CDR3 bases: TGTGCCAGCAGCGAGGGGCCCGGGCTGAACACTGAAGCTTTCTTT.